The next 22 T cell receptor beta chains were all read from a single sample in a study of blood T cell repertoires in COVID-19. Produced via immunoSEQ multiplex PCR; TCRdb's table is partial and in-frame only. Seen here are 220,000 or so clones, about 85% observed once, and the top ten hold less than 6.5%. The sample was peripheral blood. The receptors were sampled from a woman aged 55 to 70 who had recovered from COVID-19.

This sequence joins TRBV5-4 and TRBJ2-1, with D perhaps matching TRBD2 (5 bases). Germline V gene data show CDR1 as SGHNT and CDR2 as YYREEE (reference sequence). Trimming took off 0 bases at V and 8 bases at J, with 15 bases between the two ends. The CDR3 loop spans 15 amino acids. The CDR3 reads CASSLETGLAYEQFF. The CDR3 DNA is TGTGCCAGCAGCTTGGAAACCGGCCTAGCATATGAGCAGTTCTTC. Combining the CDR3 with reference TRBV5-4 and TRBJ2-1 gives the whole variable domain ETGVTQSPTHLIKTRGQQVTLRCSSQSGHNTVSWYQQALGQGPQFIFQYYREEENGRGNFPPRFSGLQFPNYSSELNVNALELDDSALYLCASSLETGLAYEQFFGPGTRLTVL.

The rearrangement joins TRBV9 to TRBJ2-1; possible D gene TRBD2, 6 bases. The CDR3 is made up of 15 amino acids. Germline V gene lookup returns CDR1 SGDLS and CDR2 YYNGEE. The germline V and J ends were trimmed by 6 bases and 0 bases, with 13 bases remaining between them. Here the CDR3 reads CASNGGPSSYNEQFF. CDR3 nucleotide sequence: TGTGCCAGCAACGGGGGTCCTAGCTCCTACAATGAGCAGTTCTTC.

This CDR3 reads CASSLIYLAGLTDTQYF. For the CDR3, the DNA is TGTGCCAGCAGCTTAATTTACCTAGCGGGGTTGACAGATACGCAGTATTTT. V gene TRBV11-2 combines with J gene TRBJ2-3; 9 bases align to TRBD2. Germline V CDR1 and CDR2: SGHAT, FQNNGV. The CDR3 runs 17 residues. With 2 bases clipped from V and 3 bases from J, the junction kept 9 bases outside the gene matches.

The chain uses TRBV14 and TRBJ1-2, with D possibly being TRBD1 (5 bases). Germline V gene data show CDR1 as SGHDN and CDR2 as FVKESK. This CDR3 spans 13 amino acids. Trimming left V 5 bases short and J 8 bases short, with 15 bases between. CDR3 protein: CASSGGTLRGYTF. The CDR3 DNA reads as TGTGCCAGCAGCGGGGGGACGCTGCGGGGCTACACCTTC.

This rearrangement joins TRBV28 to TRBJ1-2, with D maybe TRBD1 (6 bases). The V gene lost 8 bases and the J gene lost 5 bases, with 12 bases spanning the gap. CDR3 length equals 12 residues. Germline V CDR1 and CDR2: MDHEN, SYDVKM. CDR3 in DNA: TGTGCCAGCGCTTCCGGACAGTATGGCTACACCTTC. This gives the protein CASASGQYGYTF.

As DNA, the CDR3 is TGCGCCAGCAGCCAATCGCCTAGACAGGGGTATGCGGATCAGCCCCAGCATTTT. It yields the protein CASSQSPRQGYADQPQHF. The chain uses TRBV4-1 and TRBJ1-5, with 8 bases matching TRBD1. Germline CDR1 is MGHRA and CDR2 is YSYEKL. Unmatched junction bases numbered 14, after V lost 2 bases and J lost 5 bases. The CDR3 is 18 amino acids.

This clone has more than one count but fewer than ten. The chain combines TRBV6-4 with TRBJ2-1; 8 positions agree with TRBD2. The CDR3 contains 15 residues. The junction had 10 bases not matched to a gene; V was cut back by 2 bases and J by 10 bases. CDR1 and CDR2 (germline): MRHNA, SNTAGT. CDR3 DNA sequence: TGTGCCAGCAGTGACGGTAGCGGGGAATCGGGGGAGCAGTTCTTC. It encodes CASSDGSGESGEQFF.

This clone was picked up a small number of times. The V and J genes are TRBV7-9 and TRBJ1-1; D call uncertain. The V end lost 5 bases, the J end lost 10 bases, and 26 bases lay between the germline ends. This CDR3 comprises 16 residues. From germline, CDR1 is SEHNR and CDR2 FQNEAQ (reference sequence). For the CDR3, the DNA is TGTGCCAGCAGCCCTCGAGGCCCTAGGTCCTTCTGGAGAGCTTTCTTT. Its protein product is CASSPRGPRSFWRAFF.

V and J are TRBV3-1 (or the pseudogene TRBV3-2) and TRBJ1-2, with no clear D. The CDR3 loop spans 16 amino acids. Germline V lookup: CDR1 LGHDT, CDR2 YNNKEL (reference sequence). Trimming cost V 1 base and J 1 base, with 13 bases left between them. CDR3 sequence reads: CASSQGASALNYGYTF. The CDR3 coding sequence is TGTGCCAGCAGCCAAGGCGCGTCCGCGCTTAACTATGGCTACACCTTC.

CDR3 sequence reads: CASSLETQAATGNTIYF. Here the CDR3 DNA reads TGCGCCAGCAGCTTGGAAACACAGGCAGCGACTGGAAACACCATATATTTT. V usage is TRBV5-1 and J usage is TRBJ1-3; D might be TRBD1 (5 bases). This CDR3 is built from 17 residues. V lost 0 bases to trimming and J lost 2 bases, with 15 bases between them. The germline V gene has CDR1 SGHRS and CDR2 YFSETQ.

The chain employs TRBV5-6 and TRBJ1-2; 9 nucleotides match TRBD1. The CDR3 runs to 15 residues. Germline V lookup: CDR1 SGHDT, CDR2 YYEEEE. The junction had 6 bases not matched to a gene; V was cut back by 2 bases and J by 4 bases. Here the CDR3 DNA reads TGTGCCAGCAGCTTTAGGACAGGGGAGGCCTATGGCTACACCTTC. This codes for CASSFRTGEAYGYTF.

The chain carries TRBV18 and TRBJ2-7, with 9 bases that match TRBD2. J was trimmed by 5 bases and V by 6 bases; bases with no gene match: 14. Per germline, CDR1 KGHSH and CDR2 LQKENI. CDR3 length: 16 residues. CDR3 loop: CASSPPQRGAGDEQYF. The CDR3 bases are TGTGCCAGCTCCCCCCCTCAGCGGGGGGCCGGCGACGAGCAGTACTTC.

CDR3: CASSYDVGSGYTF. The CDR3 DNA reads as TGCGCCAGCAGCTACGACGTAGGGAGCGGCTACACCTTC. The V gene is TRBV5-1, the J gene TRBJ1-2; D call uncertain. Germline V gene lookup returns CDR1 SGHRS and CDR2 YFSETQ. The ends were cut back, 3 bases at V and 8 bases at J, with 14 bases in the middle. The length of the CDR3 is 13 residues.

The CDR3 spells CASSLGSGGASSYNEQFF. As DNA, the CDR3 is TGTGCCAGCAGCTTGGGTAGCGGGGGGGCGAGCTCCTACAATGAGCAGTTCTTC. The chain carries TRBV5-8 and TRBJ2-1; 11 bases match TRBD2. Germline trimming cut 0 bases from V and 0 bases from J; bases unmatched to any gene: 5. The CDR3 loop spans 18 amino acids. Germline V lookup: CDR1 SGHTS, CDR2 YDEGEE.

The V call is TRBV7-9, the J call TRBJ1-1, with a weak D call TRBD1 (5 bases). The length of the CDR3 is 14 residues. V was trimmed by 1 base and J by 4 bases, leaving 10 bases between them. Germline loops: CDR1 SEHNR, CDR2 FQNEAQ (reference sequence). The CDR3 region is CASSLVDTSTEAFF. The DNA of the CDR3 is TGTGCCAGCAGCTTAGTGGACACGAGCACTGAAGCTTTCTTT. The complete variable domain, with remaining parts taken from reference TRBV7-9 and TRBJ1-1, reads DTGVSQNPRHKITKRGQNVTFRCDPISEHNRLYWYRQTLGQGPEFLTYFQNEAQLEKSRLLSDRFSAERPKGSFSTLEIQRTEQGDSAMYLCASSLVDTSTEAFFGQGTRLTVV.

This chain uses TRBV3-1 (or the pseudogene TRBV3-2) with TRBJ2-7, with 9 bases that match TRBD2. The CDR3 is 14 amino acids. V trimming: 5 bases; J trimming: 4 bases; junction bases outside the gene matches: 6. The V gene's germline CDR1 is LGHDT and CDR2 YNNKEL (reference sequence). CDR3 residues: CASSIRGGDYEQYF. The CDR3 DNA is TGTGCCAGCAGCATCCGCGGGGGGGATTACGAGCAGTACTTC.

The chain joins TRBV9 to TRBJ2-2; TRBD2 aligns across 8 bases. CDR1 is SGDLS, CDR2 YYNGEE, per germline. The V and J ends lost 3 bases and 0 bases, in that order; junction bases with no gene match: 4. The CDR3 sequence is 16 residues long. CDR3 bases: TGTGCCAGCAGCGGGCGGACTAGCCCGAACACCGGGGAGCTGTTTTTT. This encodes CASSGRTSPNTGELFF.

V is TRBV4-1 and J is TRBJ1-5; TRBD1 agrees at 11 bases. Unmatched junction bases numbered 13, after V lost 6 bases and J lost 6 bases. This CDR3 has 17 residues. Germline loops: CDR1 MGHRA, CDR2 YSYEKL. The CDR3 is CASSQSAGTGGIQPQHF. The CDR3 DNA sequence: TGCGCCAGCAGTCAATCGGCCGGGACAGGGGGGATTCAGCCCCAGCATTTT.

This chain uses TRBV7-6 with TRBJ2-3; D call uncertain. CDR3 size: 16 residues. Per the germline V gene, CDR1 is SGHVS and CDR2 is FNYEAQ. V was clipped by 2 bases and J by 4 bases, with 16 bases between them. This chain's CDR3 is CASSLSPPSTSDTQYF. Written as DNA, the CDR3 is TGTGCCAGCAGCTTATCGCCGCCGTCTACCTCAGATACGCAGTATTTT. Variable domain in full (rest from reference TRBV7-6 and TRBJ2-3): GAGVSQSPRYKVTKRGQDVALRCDPISGHVSLYWYRQALGQGPEFLTYFNYEAQQDKSGLPNDRFSAERPEGSISTLTIQRTEQRDSAMYRCASSLSPPSTSDTQYFGPGTRLTVL.

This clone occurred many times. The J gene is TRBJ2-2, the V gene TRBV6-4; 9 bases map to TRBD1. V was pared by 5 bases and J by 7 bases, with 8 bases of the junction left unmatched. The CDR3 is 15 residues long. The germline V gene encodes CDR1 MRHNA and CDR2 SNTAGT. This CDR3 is CASSPLQGANGELFF. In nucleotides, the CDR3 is TGTGCCAGCAGTCCTTTACAGGGGGCGAACGGGGAGCTGTTTTTT.

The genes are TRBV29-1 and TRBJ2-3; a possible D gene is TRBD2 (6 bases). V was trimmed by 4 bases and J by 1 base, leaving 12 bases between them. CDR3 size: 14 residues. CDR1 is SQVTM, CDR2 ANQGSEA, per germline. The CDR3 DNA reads TGCAGCGTTGCGGGATGGGGGGGCACAGATACGCAGTATTTT. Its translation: CSVAGWGGTDTQYF.

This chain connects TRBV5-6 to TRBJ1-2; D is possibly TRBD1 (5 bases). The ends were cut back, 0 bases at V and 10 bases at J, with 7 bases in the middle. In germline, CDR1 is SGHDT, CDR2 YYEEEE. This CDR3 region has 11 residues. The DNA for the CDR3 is TGTGCCAGCAGCTTGGGACAGTCCTACACCTTC. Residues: CASSLGQSYTF.